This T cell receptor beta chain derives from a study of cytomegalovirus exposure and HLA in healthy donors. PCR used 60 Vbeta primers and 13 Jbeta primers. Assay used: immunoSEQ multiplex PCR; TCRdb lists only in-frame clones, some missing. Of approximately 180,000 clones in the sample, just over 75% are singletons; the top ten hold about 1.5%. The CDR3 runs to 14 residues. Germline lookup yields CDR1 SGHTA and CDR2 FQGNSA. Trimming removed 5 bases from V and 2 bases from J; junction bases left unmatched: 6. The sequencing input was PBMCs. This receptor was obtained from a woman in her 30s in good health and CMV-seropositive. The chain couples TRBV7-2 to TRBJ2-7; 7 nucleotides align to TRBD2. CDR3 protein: CASSRSGNTYEQYF. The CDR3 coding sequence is TGTGCCAGCAGCAGGAGCGGGAACACCTACGAGCAGTACTTC. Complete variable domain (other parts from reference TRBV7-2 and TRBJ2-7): GAGVSQSPSNKVTEKGKDVELRCDPISGHTALYWYRQSLGQGLEFLIYFQGNSAPDKSGLPSDRFSAERTGGSVSTLTIQRTQQEDSAVYLCASSRSGNTYEQYFGPGTRLTVT.